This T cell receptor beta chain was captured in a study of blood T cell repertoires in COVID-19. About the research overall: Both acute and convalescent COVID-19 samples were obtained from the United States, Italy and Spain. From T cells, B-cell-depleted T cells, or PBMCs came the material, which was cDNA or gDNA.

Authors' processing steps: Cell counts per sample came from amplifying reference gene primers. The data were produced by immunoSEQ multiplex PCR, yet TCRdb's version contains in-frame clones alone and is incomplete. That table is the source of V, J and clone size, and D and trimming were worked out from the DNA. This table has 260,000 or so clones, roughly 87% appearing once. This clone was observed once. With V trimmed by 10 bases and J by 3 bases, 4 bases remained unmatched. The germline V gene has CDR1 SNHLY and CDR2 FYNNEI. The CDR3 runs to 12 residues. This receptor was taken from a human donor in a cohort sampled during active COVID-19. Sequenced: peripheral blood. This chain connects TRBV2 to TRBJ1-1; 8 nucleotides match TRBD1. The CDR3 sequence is CATGQGDTEAFF. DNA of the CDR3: TGTGCCACCGGACAGGGAGACACTGAAGCTTTCTTT.